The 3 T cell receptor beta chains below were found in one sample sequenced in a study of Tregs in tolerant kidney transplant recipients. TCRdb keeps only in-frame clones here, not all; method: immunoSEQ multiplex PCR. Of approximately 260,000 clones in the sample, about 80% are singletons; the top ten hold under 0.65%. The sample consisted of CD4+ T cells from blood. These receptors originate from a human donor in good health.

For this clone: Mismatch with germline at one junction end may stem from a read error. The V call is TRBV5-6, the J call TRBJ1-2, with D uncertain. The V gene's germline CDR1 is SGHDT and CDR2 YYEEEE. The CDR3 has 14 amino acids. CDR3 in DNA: TGTGGCAGCAGCTTGTTACAGAGGCCCTATGGCTACACCTTC. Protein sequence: CGSSLLQRPYGYTF.

CDR3 in amino acids: CASSVAGQGVRNTIYF. In DNA form, the CDR3 reads TGTGCCAGCAGCGTAGCGGGACAGGGGGTCCGAAACACCATATATTTT. V is TRBV9 and J is TRBJ1-3; 11 bases are a match to TRBD1. This CDR3 region has 16 residues. Germline V gene sequence: CDR1 SGDLS, CDR2 YYNGEE. Trimming removed 0 bases from V and 5 bases from J; junction bases left unmatched: 4.

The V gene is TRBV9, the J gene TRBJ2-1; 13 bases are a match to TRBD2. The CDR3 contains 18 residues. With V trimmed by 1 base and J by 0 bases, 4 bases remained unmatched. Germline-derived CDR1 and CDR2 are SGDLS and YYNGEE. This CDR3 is CASSVTTSGGSSYNEQFF. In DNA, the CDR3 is TGTGCCAGCAGCGTAACGACTAGCGGGGGGTCCTCCTACAATGAGCAGTTCTTC.